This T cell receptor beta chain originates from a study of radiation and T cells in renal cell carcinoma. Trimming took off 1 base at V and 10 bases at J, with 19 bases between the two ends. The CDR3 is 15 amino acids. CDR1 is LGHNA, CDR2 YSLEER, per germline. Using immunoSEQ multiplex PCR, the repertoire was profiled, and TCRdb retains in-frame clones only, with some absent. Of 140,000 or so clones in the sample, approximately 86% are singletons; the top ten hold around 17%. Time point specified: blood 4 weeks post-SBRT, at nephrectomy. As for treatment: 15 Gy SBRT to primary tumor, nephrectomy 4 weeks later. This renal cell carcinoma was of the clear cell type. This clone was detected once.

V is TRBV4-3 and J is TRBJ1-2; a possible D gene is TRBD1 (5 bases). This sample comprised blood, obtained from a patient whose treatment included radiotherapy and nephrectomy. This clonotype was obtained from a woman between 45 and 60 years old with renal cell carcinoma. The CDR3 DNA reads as TGCGCCAGCAGCCAAGGATCCCTGCTCGGGGGTCCCTACACCTTC. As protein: CASSQGSLLGGPYTF.